This T cell receptor (beta chain) was obtained from a study of control samples from healthy donors and cancer patients. The assay was immunoSEQ multiplex PCR, and TCRdb's table has in-frame clones only and misses some. The sample shows about 160,000 clones, 80% to 95% of them seen only once. This receptor was taken from a woman in her twenties or thirties in good health. The sequenced sample consisted of blood.

The CDR3 reads CASSEFGGQDYNEQFF. CDR3 nucleotides: TGTGCCAGCAGTGAATTTGGGGGGCAAGACTACAATGAGCAGTTCTTC. V and J are TRBV25-1 and TRBJ2-1; D tentatively reads TRBD1 or TRBD2 (6 bases each). CDR3 length: 16 residues. The germline gives CDR1 MGHDK, CDR2 SYGVNS. V shed 1 base and J shed 3 bases, with 13 bases lying between them. Based on the CDR3 plus reference TRBV25-1 and TRBJ2-1, the full variable domain is EADIYQTPRYLVIGTGKKITLECSQTMGHDKMYWYQQDPGMELHLIHYSYGVNSTEKGDLSSESTVSRIRTEHFPLTLESARPSHTSQYLCASSEFGGQDYNEQFFGPGTRLTVL.